What follows is one TCR beta chain and its context. The antigen remains unidentified. 60 Vbeta and 13 Jbeta primers were used in PCR. Using immunoSEQ multiplex PCR, the repertoire was profiled, and TCRdb retains in-frame clones only, with some absent. The repertoire consists of about 91,000 clones, with under 75% occurring once and the leading ten covering about 1.3%. This sample is drawn from a study of cytomegalovirus exposure and HLA in healthy donors. General study findings and limits: The classifier was said to identify cytomegalovirus status with high specificity and sensitivity. The authors later linked a missense DCLRE1C variant to TCR beta V- and J-gene trimming.

At collection, donors were nominally healthy, but unrecorded immune exposures were probable. V lost 0 bases and J lost 4, with 17 bases in between. Per germline, CDR1 SGDLS and CDR2 YYNGEE. CDR3 length: 16 amino acids. Sequencing was performed on PBMCs. The clonotype comes from a female donor in good health and CMV-seronegative. The chain couples TRBV9 to TRBJ2-7; perhaps TRBD2 as D (6 bases). CDR3 coding DNA: TGTGCCAGCAGCGTAGCCGGGGGAAGGGCCTATTACGAGCAGTACTTC. This codes for CASSVAGGRAYYEQYF.